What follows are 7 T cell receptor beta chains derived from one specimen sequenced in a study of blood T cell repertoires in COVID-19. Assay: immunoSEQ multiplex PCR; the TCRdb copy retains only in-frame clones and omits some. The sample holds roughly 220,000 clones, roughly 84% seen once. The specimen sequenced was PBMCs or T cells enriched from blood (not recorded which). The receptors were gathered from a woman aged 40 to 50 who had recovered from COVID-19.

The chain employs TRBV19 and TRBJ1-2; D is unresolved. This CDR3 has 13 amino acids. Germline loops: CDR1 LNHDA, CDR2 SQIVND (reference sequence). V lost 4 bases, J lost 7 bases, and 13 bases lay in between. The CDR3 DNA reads TGTGCCAGTAGTACCTCCCAGTTCATTGGCTACACCTTC. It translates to CASSTSQFIGYTF. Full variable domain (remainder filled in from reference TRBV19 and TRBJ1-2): DGGITQSPKYLFRKEGQNVTLSCEQNLNHDAMYWYRQDPGQGLRLIYYSQIVNDFQKGDIAEGYSVSREKKESFPLTVTSAQKNPTAFYLCASSTSQFIGYTFGSGTRLTVV.

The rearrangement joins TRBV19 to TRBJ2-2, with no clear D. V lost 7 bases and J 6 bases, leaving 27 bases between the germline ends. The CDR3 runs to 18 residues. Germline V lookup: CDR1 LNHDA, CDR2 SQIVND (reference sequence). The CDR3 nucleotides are TGTGCCAGTACCCGTCTTCGCGGAACCAGTTCTGCAGCCGGGGAGCTGTTTTTT. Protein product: CASTRLRGTSSAAGELFF.

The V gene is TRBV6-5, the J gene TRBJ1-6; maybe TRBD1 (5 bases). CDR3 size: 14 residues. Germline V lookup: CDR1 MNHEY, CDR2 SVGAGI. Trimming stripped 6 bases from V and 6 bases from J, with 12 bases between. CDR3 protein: CASSGGVGNSPLHF. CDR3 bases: TGTGCCAGCAGCGGGGGGGTGGGTAATTCACCCCTCCACTTT.

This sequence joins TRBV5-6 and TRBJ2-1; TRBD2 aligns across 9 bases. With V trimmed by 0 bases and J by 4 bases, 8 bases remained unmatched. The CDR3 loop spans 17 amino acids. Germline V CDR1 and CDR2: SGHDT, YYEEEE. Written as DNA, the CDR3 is TGTGCCAGCAGCTTGGTGACGCGGGAGGGTCCTTACAATGAGCAGTTCTTC. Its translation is CASSLVTREGPYNEQFF. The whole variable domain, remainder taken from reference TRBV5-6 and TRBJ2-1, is DAGVTQSPTHLIKTRGQQVTLRCSPKSGHDTVSWYQQALGQGPQFIFQYYEEEERQRGNFPDRFSGHQFPNYSSELNVNALLLGDSALYLCASSLVTREGPYNEQFFGPGTRLTVL.

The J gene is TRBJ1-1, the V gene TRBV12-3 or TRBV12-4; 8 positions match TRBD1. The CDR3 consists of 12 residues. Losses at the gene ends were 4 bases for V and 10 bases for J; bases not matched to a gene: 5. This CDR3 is CASSYRDRGAFF. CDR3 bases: TGTGCCAGCAGTTATCGTGACAGGGGAGCTTTCTTT.

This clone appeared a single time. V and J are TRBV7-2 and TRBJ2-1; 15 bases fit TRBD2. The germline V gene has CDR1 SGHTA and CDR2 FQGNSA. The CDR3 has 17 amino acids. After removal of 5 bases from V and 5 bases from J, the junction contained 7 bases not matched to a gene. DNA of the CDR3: TGTGCCAGCAGCCCGCCGGGACTAGCGGGGGGAAACAATGAGCAGTTCTTC. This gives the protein CASSPPGLAGGNNEQFF.

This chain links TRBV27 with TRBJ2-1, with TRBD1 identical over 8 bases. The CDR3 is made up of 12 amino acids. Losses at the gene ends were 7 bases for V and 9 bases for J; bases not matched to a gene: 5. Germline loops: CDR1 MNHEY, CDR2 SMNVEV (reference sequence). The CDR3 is CASTDRGGEQFF. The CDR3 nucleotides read TGTGCCAGCACTGACAGGGGCGGTGAGCAGTTCTTC.